Shown below are 8 T cell receptor beta chains from a single sample sequenced in a study of T cell responses to AZD1222 COVID-19 vaccine. Only in-frame clones appear in the TCRdb table, and some are missing; sequencing was by immunoSEQ multiplex PCR. The sample records about 150,000 clones, approximately 88% being singletons. The sequencing used peripheral blood, collected on day 0 of AZD1222 vaccination. The source is an adult in good health.

The chain joins TRBV28 to TRBJ1-1; tentative D call: TRBD1 (6 bases). V lost 6 bases and J lost 7, with 18 bases in between. CDR1 MDHEN and CDR2 SYDVKM come from the germline V gene. This CDR3 spans 14 amino acids. CDR3 DNA sequence: TGTGCCAGCAGCCCTACAGGGCAAGACAGTGAAGCTTTCTTT. Translation: CASSPTGQDSEAFF.

This clone has a handful of counts. This sequence joins TRBV29-1 and TRBJ1-2; D is unclear. The germline gives CDR1 SQVTM, CDR2 ANQGSEA. V lost 7 bases and J lost 6, with 12 bases in between. The CDR3 length is 11 residues. The CDR3 region has the DNA TGCAGCGCTGACACCGACCATGGCTACACCTTC. It codes for CSADTDHGYTF.

The chain uses TRBV6-1 and TRBJ1-1; TRBD1 matches 7 bases. The V segment lost 2 bases and the J segment 3 bases; nucleotides outside the gene matches: 9. Germline CDR1 reads MNHNS; CDR2 reads SASEGT. The CDR3 has 16 residues. The CDR3 DNA is TGTGCCAGCAGTGAATTGGCAGGGGGAGTCGACACTGAAGCTTTCTTT. Translation gives CASSELAGGVDTEAFF.

This clone was counted only a few times. The rearrangement joins TRBV5-1 to TRBJ1-4, with 9 bases lining up with TRBD1. CDR3 length: 15 amino acids. Germline assignment: CDR1 SGHRS and CDR2 YFSETQ. V was pared by 4 bases and J by 11 bases, with 12 bases of the junction left unmatched. CDR3 nucleotides: TGCGCCAGCAGCCCAATCCTTCGACAGGGGGGGAAACTGTTTTTT. Translating gives CASSPILRQGGKLFF.

The genes are TRBV18 and TRBJ1-5; D is undetermined. The CDR3 has 13 amino acids. V was pared by 3 bases and J by 3 bases, with 6 bases between. CDR1 KGHSH and CDR2 LQKENI come from the germline V gene. The CDR3 is CASSPGNNQPQHF. CDR3 DNA: TGTGCCAGCTCACCGGGGAACAATCAGCCCCAGCATTTT.

This clone appeared a few times. This chain links TRBV5-1 with TRBJ1-1; tentative D call: TRBD1 (5 bases). The CDR3 totals 11 residues. Germline V lookup: CDR1 SGHRS, CDR2 YFSETQ. The V gene lost 0 bases and the J gene lost 8 bases, with 5 bases spanning the gap. CDR3 sequence (DNA): TGCGCCAGCAGCTTGGGACAGGAAGCTTTCTTT. Its protein product is CASSLGQEAFF.

J is TRBJ1-1 and V is TRBV29-1; 7 nucleotides line up with TRBD1. J gave up 5 bases and V 1 base, and 10 bases lay outside the gene matches. Germline V gene data show CDR1 as SQVTM and CDR2 as ANQGSEA. The CDR3 is made up of 15 amino acids. CDR3 nucleotide sequence: TGCAGCGTTGAAGGAGGGGGCACGGGGGGAACTGAAGCTTTCTTT. It specifies CSVEGGGTGGTEAFF.

This clone was detected only once. Other DNA sequences in the sample encode the same CDR3. The chain employs TRBV2 and TRBJ2-7, with D unclear. Trimming took off 2 bases at V and 0 bases at J, with 8 bases between the two ends. The CDR3 length is 14 residues. Germline V CDR1 and CDR2: SNHLY, FYNNEI. CDR3 sequence: CASSEQGPSYEQYF. In nucleotides, the CDR3 is TGTGCCAGCAGTGAACAAGGGCCCTCCTACGAGCAGTACTTC.